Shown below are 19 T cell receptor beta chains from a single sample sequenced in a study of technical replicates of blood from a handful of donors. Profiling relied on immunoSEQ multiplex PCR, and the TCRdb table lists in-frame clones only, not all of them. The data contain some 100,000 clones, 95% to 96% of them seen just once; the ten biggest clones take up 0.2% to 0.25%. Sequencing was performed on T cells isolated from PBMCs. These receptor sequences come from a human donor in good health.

Here the CDR3 reads CASTNHRDSYNEQFF. For the CDR3, the DNA is TGTGCCAGCACTAACCACCGGGACTCCTACAATGAGCAGTTCTTC. The chain joins TRBV7-2 to TRBJ2-1; a weak D match, TRBD2 (5 bases). CDR3 size: 15 residues. V shed 7 bases and J shed 0 bases, with 13 bases lying between them. From germline, CDR1 is SGHTA and CDR2 FQGNSA.

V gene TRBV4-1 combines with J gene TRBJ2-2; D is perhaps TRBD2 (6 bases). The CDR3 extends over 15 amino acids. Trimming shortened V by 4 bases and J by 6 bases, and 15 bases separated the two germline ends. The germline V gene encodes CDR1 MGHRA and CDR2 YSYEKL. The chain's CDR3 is CASSLLRGSAGELFF. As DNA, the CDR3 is TGCGCCAGCAGCCTCCTCCGGGGGTCTGCCGGGGAGCTGTTTTTT.

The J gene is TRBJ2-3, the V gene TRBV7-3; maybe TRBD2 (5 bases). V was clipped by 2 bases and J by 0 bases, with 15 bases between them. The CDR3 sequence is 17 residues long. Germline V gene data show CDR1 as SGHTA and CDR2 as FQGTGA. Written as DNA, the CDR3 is TGTGCCAGCAGCTTACTCGGCCGGGAAGCGAGCACAGATACGCAGTATTTT. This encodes CASSLLGREASTDTQYF.

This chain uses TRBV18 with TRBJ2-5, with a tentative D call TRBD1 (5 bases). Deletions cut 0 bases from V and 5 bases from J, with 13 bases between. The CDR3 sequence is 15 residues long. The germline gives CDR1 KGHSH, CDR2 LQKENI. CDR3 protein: CASSPPQGIRETQYF. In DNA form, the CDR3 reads TGTGCCAGCTCACCACCCCAGGGAATCCGGGAGACCCAGTACTTC.

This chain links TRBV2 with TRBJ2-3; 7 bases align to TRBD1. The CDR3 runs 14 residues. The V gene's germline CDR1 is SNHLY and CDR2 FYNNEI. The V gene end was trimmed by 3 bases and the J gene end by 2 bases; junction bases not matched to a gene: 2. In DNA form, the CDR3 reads TGTGCCAGCAGTGAGGGACAGAACACAGATACGCAGTATTTT. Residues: CASSEGQNTDTQYF.

In nucleotides, the CDR3 is TGCGCCAGCAGCTGGGGCACAGGGGCTCAAGCTTTCTTT. Amino acids: CASSWGTGAQAFF. The genes are TRBV5-1 and TRBJ1-1; TRBD1 agrees at 7 bases. The CDR3 is 13 residues long. After removal of 3 bases from V and 9 bases from J, the junction contained 8 bases not matched to a gene. The germline gives CDR1 SGHRS, CDR2 YFSETQ. The full variable domain, its missing parts supplied by reference TRBV5-1 and TRBJ1-1, is KAGVTQTPRYLIKTRGQQVTLSCSPISGHRSVSWYQQTPGQGLQFLFEYFSETQRNKGNFPGRFSGRQFSNSRSEMNVSTLELGDSALYLCASSWGTGAQAFFGQGTRLTVV.

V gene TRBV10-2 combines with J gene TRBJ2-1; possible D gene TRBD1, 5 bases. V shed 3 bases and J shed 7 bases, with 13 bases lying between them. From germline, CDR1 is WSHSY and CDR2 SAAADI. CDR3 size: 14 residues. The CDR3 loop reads CASSERQIKNEQFF. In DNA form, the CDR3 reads TGCGCCAGCAGTGAACGACAGATCAAGAATGAGCAGTTCTTC.

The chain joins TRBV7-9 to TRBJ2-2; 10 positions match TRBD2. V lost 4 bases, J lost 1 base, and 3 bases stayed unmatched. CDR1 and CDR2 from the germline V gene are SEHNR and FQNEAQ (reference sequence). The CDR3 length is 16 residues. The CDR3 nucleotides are TGTGCCAGCAGCTCCTGGACTAGCGGGAACACCGGGGAGCTGTTTTTT. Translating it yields CASSSWTSGNTGELFF. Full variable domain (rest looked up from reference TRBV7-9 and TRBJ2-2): DTGVSQNPRHKITKRGQNVTFRCDPISEHNRLYWYRQTLGQGPEFLTYFQNEAQLEKSRLLSDRFSAERPKGSFSTLEIQRTEQGDSAMYLCASSSWTSGNTGELFFGEGSRLTVL.

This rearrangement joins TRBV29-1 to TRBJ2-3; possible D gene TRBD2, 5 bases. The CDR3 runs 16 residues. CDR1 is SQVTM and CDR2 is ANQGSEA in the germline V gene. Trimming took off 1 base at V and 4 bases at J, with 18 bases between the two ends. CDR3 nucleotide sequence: TGCAGCGTTGAAGGTGGTGGGAGTCATCCGCCAGATACGCAGTATTTT. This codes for CSVEGGGSHPPDTQYF.

The CDR3 region has the DNA TGCGCCAGCGCCCCTACAGGGGACTACGAGCAGTACTTC. This gives the protein CASAPTGDYEQYF. The gene calls are TRBV5-1 and TRBJ2-7; 7 bases are a match to TRBD1. The germline CDR1 and CDR2 sequences are SGHRS and YFSETQ. The CDR3 is made up of 13 amino acids. The V segment lost 7 bases and the J segment 3 bases; nucleotides outside the gene matches: 7.

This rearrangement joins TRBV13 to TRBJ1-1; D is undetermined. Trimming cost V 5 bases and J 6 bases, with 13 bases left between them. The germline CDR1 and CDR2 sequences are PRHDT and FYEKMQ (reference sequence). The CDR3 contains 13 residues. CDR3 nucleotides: TGTGCCAGCAGCCCGGACTCTGGGGCTGAAGCTTTCTTT. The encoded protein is CASSPDSGAEAFF.

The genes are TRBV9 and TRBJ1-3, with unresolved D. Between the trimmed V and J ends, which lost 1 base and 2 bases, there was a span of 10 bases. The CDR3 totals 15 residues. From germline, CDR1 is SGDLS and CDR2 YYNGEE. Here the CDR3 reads CASSVSEAPGNTIYF. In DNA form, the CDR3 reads TGTGCCAGCAGCGTATCCGAGGCACCTGGAAACACCATATATTTT.

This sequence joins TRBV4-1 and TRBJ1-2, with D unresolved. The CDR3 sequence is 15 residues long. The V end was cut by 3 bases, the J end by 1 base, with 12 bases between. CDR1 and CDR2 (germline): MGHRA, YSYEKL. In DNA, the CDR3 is TGCGCCAGCAGCCATGTTTTAGGAGATAACTATGGCTACACCTTC. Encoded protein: CASSHVLGDNYGYTF.

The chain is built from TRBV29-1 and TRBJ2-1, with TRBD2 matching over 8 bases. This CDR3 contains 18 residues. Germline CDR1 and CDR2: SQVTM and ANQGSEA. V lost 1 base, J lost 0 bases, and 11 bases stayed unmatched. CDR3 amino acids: CSVEGLVAGKSSYNEQFF. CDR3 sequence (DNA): TGCAGCGTTGAAGGGCTAGTAGCGGGAAAGAGCTCCTACAATGAGCAGTTCTTC.

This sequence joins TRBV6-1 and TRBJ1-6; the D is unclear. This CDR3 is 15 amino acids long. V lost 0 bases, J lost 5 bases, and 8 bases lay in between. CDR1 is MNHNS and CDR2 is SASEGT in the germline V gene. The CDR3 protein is CASSEAGQNNSPLHF. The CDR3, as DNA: TGTGCCAGCAGTGAAGCGGGCCAAAATAATTCACCCCTCCACTTT.

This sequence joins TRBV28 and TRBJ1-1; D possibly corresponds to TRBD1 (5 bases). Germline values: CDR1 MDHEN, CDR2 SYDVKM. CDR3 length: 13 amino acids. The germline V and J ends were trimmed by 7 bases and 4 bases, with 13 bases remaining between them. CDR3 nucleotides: TGTGCCAGCACCCGAGGAGGGACCACTGAAGCTTTCTTT. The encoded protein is CASTRGGTTEAFF.

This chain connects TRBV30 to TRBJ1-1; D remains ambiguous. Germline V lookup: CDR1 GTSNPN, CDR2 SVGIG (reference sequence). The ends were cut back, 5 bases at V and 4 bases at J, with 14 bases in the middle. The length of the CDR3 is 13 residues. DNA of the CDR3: TGTGCCTGGGGAATCGCAGGTTCCACTGAAGCTTTCTTT. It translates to CAWGIAGSTEAFF.

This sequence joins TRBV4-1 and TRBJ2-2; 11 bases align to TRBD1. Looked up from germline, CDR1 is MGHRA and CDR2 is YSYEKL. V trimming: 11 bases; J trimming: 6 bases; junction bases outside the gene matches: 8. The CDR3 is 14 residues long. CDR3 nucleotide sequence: TGCGCCGGACAGGGGGCGCCCCGATCCGGGGAGCTGTTTTTT. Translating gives CAGQGAPRSGELFF.

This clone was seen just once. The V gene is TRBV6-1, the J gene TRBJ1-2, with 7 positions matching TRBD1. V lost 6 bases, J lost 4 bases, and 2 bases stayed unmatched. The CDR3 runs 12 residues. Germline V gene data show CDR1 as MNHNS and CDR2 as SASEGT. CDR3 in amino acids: CASRTGVYGYTF. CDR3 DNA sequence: TGTGCCAGCAGAACAGGGGTCTATGGCTACACCTTC.